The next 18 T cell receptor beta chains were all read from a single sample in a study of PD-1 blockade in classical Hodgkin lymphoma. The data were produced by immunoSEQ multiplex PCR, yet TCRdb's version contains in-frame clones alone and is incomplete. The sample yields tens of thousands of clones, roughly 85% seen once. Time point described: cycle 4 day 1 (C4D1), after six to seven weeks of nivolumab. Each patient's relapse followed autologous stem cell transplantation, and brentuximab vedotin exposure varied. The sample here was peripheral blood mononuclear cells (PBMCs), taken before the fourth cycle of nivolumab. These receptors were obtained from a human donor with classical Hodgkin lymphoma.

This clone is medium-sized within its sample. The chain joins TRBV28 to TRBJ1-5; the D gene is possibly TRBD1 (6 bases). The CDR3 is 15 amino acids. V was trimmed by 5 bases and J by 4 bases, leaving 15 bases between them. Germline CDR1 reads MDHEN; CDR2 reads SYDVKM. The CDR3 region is CASSPGGQGNQPQHF. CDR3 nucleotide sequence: TGTGCCAGCAGTCCTGGTGGTCAGGGGAATCAGCCCCAGCATTTT.

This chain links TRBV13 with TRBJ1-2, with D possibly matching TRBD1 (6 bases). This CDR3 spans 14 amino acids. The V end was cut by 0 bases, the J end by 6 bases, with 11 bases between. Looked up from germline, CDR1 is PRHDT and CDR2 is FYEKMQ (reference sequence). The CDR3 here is CASSLGQGTDGYTF. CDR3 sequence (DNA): TGTGCCAGCAGCTTAGGGCAGGGGACGGATGGCTACACCTTC.

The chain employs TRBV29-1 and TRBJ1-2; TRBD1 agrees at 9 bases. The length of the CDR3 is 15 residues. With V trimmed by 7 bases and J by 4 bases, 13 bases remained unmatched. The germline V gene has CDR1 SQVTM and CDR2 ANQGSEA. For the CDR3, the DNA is TGCAGCGCCCGGGACAGGGCAGGCAGGGGCTATGGCTACACCTTC. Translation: CSARDRAGRGYGYTF.

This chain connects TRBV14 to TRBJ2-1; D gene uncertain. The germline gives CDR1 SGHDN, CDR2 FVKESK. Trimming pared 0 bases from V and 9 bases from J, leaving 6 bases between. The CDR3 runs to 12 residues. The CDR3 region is CASSQDWSEQFF. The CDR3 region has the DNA TGTGCCAGCAGCCAAGATTGGAGTGAGCAGTTCTTC.

This chain's CDR3 is CAISATGDTYEQYF. CDR3 sequence (DNA): TGTGCCATCAGTGCGACAGGGGACACCTACGAGCAGTACTTC. This chain uses TRBV10-3 with TRBJ2-7; 8 bases align to TRBD1. Trimming cost V 4 bases and J 2 bases; bases outside gene matches: 4. The CDR3 consists of 14 residues. The germline gives CDR1 ENHRY, CDR2 SYGVKD.

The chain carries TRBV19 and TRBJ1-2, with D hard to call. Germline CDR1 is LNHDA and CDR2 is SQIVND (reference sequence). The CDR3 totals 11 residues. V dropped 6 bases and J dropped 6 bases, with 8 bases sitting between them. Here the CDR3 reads CASREGNGYTF. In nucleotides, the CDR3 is TGTGCCAGTAGAGAGGGAAATGGCTACACCTTC.

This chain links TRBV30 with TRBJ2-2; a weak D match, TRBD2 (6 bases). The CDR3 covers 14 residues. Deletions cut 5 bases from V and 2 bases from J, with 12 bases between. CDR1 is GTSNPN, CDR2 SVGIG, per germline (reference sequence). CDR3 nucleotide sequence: TGTGCCTGGCGGCGGGGAACCAACACCGGGGAGCTGTTTTTT. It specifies CAWRRGTNTGELFF.

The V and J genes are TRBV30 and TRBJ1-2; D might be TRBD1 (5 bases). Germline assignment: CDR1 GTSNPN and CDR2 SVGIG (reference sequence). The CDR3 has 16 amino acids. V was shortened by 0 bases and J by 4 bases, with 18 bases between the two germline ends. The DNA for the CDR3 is TGTGCCTGGAGTGTACGTCCCTATTCAGGGATCTATGGCTACACCTTC. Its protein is CAWSVRPYSGIYGYTF.

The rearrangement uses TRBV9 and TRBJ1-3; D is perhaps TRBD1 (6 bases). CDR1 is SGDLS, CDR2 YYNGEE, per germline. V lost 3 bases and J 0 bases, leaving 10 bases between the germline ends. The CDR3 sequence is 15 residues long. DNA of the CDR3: TGTGCCAGCAGCGCCCGACAGGACTCTGGAAACACCATATATTTT. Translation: CASSARQDSGNTIYF.

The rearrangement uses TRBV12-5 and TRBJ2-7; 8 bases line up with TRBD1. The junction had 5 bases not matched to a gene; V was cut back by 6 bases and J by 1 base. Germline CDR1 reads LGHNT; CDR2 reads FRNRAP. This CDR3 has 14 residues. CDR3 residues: CASGPQGVSYEQYF. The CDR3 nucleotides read TGTGCTAGTGGACCACAGGGGGTGTCCTACGAGCAGTACTTC.

The CDR3 loop reads CASRGDRNIQYF. DNA for the CDR3: TGTGCCAGCAGAGGGGACAGAAACATTCAGTACTTC. The V and J genes are TRBV2 and TRBJ2-4, with 7 bases lining up with TRBD1. This CDR3 spans 12 amino acids. The V gene end was trimmed by 6 bases and the J gene end by 6 bases; junction bases not matched to a gene: 2. Germline V gives CDR1 SNHLY, CDR2 FYNNEI.

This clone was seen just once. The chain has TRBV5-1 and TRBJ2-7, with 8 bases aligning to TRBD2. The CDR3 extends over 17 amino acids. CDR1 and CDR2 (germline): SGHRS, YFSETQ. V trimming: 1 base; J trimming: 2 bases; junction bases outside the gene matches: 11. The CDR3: CASSLPRIAGGAYEQYF. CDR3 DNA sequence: TGCGCCAGCAGCTTGCCCAGAATTGCGGGAGGCGCCTACGAGCAGTACTTC.

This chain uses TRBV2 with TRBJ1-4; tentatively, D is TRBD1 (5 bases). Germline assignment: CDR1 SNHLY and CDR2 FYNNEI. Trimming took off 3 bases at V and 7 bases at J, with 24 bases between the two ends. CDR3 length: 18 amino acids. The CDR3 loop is CASSDGRTRGQGSEKLFF. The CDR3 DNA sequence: TGTGCCAGCAGTGATGGTAGGACGCGCGGGCAGGGCTCTGAAAAACTGTTTTTT.

The CDR3 here is CASSRDRVRETQYF. Here the CDR3 DNA reads TGTGCCAGTAGTCGGGACAGGGTAAGGGAGACCCAGTACTTC. The chain uses TRBV19 and TRBJ2-5; 9 positions agree with TRBD1. Per germline, CDR1 LNHDA and CDR2 SQIVND (reference sequence). V was clipped by 5 bases and J by 5 bases; unmatched bases: 6. The CDR3 is 14 residues long.

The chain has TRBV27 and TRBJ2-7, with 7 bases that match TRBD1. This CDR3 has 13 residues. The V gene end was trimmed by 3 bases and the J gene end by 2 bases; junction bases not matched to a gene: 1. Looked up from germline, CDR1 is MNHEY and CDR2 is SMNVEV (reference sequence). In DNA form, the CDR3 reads TGTGCCAGCAGTTTTCAGGGGGCCTACGAGCAGTACTTC. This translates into CASSFQGAYEQYF.

CDR3 in DNA: TGTGCCAGCAGCTTTGGGGCAGGGGACTCGAACACTGAAGCTTTCTTT. Amino acids: CASSFGAGDSNTEAFF. The rearrangement uses TRBV11-3 and TRBJ1-1; a possible D gene is TRBD1 (6 bases). Trimming cost V 3 bases and J 1 base, with 15 bases left between them. CDR1 and CDR2 (germline): SGHNT, YENEEA. The CDR3 loop spans 16 amino acids.

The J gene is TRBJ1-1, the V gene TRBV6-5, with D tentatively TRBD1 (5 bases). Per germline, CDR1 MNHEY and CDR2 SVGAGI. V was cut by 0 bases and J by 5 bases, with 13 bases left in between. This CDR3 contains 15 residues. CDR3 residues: CASSYSSSWGTEAFF. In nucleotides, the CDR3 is TGTGCCAGCAGTTACTCGTCCAGTTGGGGGACTGAAGCTTTCTTT.

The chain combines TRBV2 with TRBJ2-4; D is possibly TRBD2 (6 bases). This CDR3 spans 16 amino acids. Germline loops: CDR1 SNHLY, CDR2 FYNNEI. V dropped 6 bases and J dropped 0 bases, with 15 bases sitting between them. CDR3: CASSPGGALAKNIQYF. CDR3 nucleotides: TGTGCCAGCAGCCCAGGCGGGGCCCTAGCCAAAAACATTCAGTACTTC.